Each of the 23 T cell receptor beta chains below was sequenced from the same sample in a study of cytomegalovirus exposure and HLA in healthy donors. 13 Jbeta primers and 60 Vbeta primers were used for the PCR. Data came from immunoSEQ multiplex PCR; TCRdb stores just in-frame clones and leaves some out. The sample table includes roughly 120,000 clones. Sequencing was performed on PBMCs. Source of these receptors: a man between 40 and 49 years old in good health and CMV-seropositive.

The CDR3 nucleotides read TGTGCCAGCAGTCCCAGCGGGAGCTCCTACAATGAGCAGTTCTTC. Translation: CASSPSGSSYNEQFF. This chain links TRBV2 with TRBJ2-1; TRBD2 matches 8 bases. From germline, CDR1 is SNHLY and CDR2 FYNNEI. The CDR3 is 15 residues long. J gave up 0 bases and V 5 bases, and 3 bases lay outside the gene matches.

This rearrangement joins TRBV29-1 to TRBJ1-1; 7 nucleotides match TRBD1. The CDR3 totals 13 residues. J lost 1 base, V lost 7 bases, and 6 bases had no gene match. Germline V gene data show CDR1 as SQVTM and CDR2 as ANQGSEA. The CDR3 region has the DNA TGCAGCGCACCGGGACAGACGAACACTGAAGCTTTCTTT. Translation: CSAPGQTNTEAFF.

The genes are TRBV14 and TRBJ2-7; TRBD1 matches at 10 bases. The CDR3 spans 14 residues. With V trimmed by 4 bases and J by 5 bases, 5 bases remained unmatched. CDR1 is SGHDN, CDR2 FVKESK, per germline. In DNA, the CDR3 is TGTGCCAGCAGCCCCCGGGACAGGGGTCACGAGCAGTACTTC. Protein sequence: CASSPRDRGHEQYF. Filled out from reference TRBV14 and TRBJ2-7, the complete variable domain reads EAGVTQFPSHSVIEKGQTVTLRCDPISGHDNLYWYRRVMGKEIKFLLHFVKESKQDESGMPNNRFLAERTGGTYSTLKVQPAELEDSGVYFCASSPRDRGHEQYFGPGTRLTVT.

The V and J genes are TRBV11-2 and TRBJ2-7; unclear D gene. V lost 1 base and J 4 bases, leaving 8 bases between the germline ends. This CDR3 contains 13 residues. Germline values: CDR1 SGHAT, CDR2 FQNNGV. CDR3 protein: CASSLATSYEQYF. The CDR3 DNA sequence: TGTGCCAGCAGCTTAGCGACTTCGTACGAGCAGTACTTC.

The chain is built from TRBV14 and TRBJ2-7; the match to TRBD2 covers 14 bases. With 3 bases clipped from V and 2 bases from J, the junction kept 0 bases outside the gene matches. In germline, CDR1 is SGHDN, CDR2 FVKESK. The CDR3 spans 15 residues. The CDR3 sequence: CASSQGLAGAYEQYF. As DNA, the CDR3 is TGTGCCAGCAGCCAGGGACTAGCGGGAGCCTACGAGCAGTACTTC.

The chain's CDR3 is CAVKREPNNNEQFF. CDR3 DNA sequence: TGTGCCGTAAAGCGGGAGCCGAATAACAATGAGCAGTTCTTC. The chain employs TRBV10-3 and TRBJ2-1; the match to TRBD2 covers 8 bases. CDR3 length: 14 residues. V shed 11 bases and J 5 bases; nucleotides not matched to a gene: 11. In germline, CDR1 is ENHRY, CDR2 SYGVKD.

The V gene is TRBV5-6, the J gene TRBJ2-7; 11 nucleotides line up with TRBD2. Germline CDR1 reads SGHDT; CDR2 reads YYEEEE. The length of the CDR3 is 15 residues. Trimming removed 5 bases from V and 2 bases from J; junction bases left unmatched: 6. DNA of the CDR3: TGTGCCAGCAGGAAGGGACTAGCGGAAGCCTACGAGCAGTACTTC. Its protein product is CASRKGLAEAYEQYF.

This chain links TRBV5-6 with TRBJ2-1, with 12 nucleotides matching TRBD2. The V gene's germline CDR1 is SGHDT and CDR2 YYEEEE. V was clipped by 2 bases and J by 6 bases; unmatched bases: 3. The CDR3 spans 15 residues. This CDR3 is CASSFLLAGGNEQFF. In DNA, the CDR3 is TGTGCCAGCAGCTTCTTACTAGCGGGAGGCAATGAGCAGTTCTTC.

V gene TRBV15 combines with J gene TRBJ1-5; TRBD1 might be the D (5 bases). Germline-derived CDR1 and CDR2 are LNHNV and YYDKDF (reference sequence). V shed 0 bases and J shed 3 bases, with 12 bases lying between them. CDR3 size: 16 residues. The CDR3 is CATSRDLGLTNQPQHF. DNA for the CDR3: TGTGCCACCAGCAGAGATCTGGGGCTAACCAATCAGCCCCAGCATTTT.

This chain joins TRBV10-1 and TRBJ2-7; unclear D gene. Looked up from germline, CDR1 is WNHNN and CDR2 is SYGVQD (reference sequence). V lost 2 bases to trimming and J lost 6 bases, with 5 bases between them. The CDR3 runs 11 residues. As DNA, the CDR3 is TGCGCCAGCAGTGAGGGGCCCGAGCAGTACTTC. It encodes CASSEGPEQYF.

The J gene is TRBJ1-1, the V gene TRBV27; D possibly corresponds to TRBD1 (6 bases). The length of the CDR3 is 13 residues. Trimming took 4 bases from V and 4 from J, leaving 10 bases between them. Germline V gene sequence: CDR1 MNHEY, CDR2 SMNVEV (reference sequence). The CDR3 loop reads CASSSLQGTEAFF. CDR3 sequence (DNA): TGTGCCAGCAGTTCATTACAGGGCACTGAAGCTTTCTTT.

The gene calls are TRBV28 and TRBJ1-2; 8 nucleotides match TRBD1. Germline assignment: CDR1 MDHEN and CDR2 SYDVKM. Germline trimming cut 5 bases from V and 11 bases from J; bases unmatched to any gene: 13. The CDR3 length is 14 residues. CDR3 residues: CASSPGDRSGGYTF. The CDR3 DNA follows: TGTGCCAGCAGTCCAGGGGACAGGTCAGGCGGGTACACCTTC.

The chain links TRBV6-6 to TRBJ1-2, with a possible D match to TRBD1 (6 bases). The V gene's germline CDR1 is MNHNY and CDR2 SVGAGI (reference sequence). The V gene lost 0 bases and the J gene lost 2 bases, with 10 bases spanning the gap. The CDR3 is made up of 15 amino acids. The CDR3 DNA sequence: TGTGCCAGCAGTTACTCAGTGCAGGGGAACTATGGCTACACCTTC. Its protein is CASSYSVQGNYGYTF.

As regards this clone: The junction departs from the called germline gene at one end, perhaps through a read error. V gene TRBV28 combines with J gene TRBJ2-1; D is possibly TRBD2 (5 bases). This CDR3 is 12 amino acids long. Looked up from germline, CDR1 is MDHEN and CDR2 is SYDVKM. The CDR3 nucleotides are TGTGCCAGCAATTTAGGAGGCAATGAGCAGTTCTTC. Its translation: CASNLGGNEQFF.

This chain connects TRBV7-9 to TRBJ2-7; 7 bases are shared with TRBD2. CDR3 size: 17 residues. Trimming at V came to 3 bases and at J to 0 bases, leaving 11 bases not matched to a gene. The germline CDR1 and CDR2 sequences are SEHNR and FQNEAQ (reference sequence). Here the CDR3 reads CASSFFGRGGSSYEQYF. The CDR3 nucleotides are TGTGCCAGCAGCTTTTTTGGGAGGGGCGGGAGCTCCTACGAGCAGTACTTC.

The chain recombines TRBV5-1 with TRBJ2-7; weak D call: TRBD1 (6 bases). Trimming removed 3 bases from V and 4 bases from J, with 8 bases in between. Looked up from germline, CDR1 is SGHRS and CDR2 is YFSETQ. This CDR3 contains 12 residues. The CDR3 sequence is CASSSQGYEQYF. CDR3 in DNA: TGCGCCAGCAGCTCACAGGGTTACGAGCAGTACTTC.

The V and J genes are TRBV7-3 and TRBJ2-2, with TRBD2 matching over 10 bases. The J segment lost 4 bases and the V segment lost 4 bases, leaving 3 bases of the junction unmatched. CDR1 SGHTA and CDR2 FQGTGA come from the germline V gene. This CDR3 spans 15 amino acids. DNA of the CDR3: TGTGCCAGCAGCTCTAGCGGGAGAGCCACCGGGGAGCTGTTTTTT. Encoded protein: CASSSSGRATGELFF.

CDR3 loop: CASRPTGGAYEQYF. In nucleotides, the CDR3 is TGTGCCAGTAGACCGACAGGGGGGGCCTACGAGCAGTACTTC. The chain has TRBV19 and TRBJ2-7, with TRBD1 matching 9 bases. V was clipped by 6 bases and J by 2 bases; unmatched bases: 5. Germline V gene lookup returns CDR1 LNHDA and CDR2 SQIVND (reference sequence). The CDR3 is 14 amino acids.

This rearrangement joins TRBV6-6 to TRBJ2-1; weak D call: TRBD2 (6 bases). Per the germline V gene, CDR1 is MNHNY and CDR2 is SVGAGI (reference sequence). This CDR3 spans 14 amino acids. V was cut by 4 bases and J by 7 bases, with 14 bases left in between. This CDR3 is CASSLSRDFNEQFF. For the CDR3, the DNA is TGTGCCAGCAGTTTGAGCCGGGACTTTAATGAGCAGTTCTTC.

The genes are TRBV5-1 and TRBJ1-4; possible D gene TRBD1, 6 bases. Germline V gene sequence: CDR1 SGHRS, CDR2 YFSETQ. Trimming stripped 2 bases from V and 8 bases from J, with 19 bases between. CDR3 length: 16 amino acids. CDR3 sequence: CASSFSQLGAWEKLFF. In nucleotides, the CDR3 is TGCGCCAGCAGCTTTTCCCAACTGGGGGCTTGGGAAAAACTGTTTTTT.

This chain links TRBV7-9 with TRBJ2-2; a possible D gene is TRBD1 (6 bases). Per the germline V gene, CDR1 is SEHNR and CDR2 is FQNEAQ (reference sequence). CDR3 length: 14 amino acids. With 11 bases removed from V and 7 bases from J, the gap between germline ends came to 20 bases. CDR3 DNA sequence: TGTGCCTCCCGCGGCAGGGGATCAATCGGGGAGCTGTTTTTT. It specifies CASRGRGSIGELFF.

The CDR3 protein is CASSQLTSGSKDEQFF. The CDR3 DNA sequence: TGCGCCAGCAGTCAGTTGACTAGCGGGAGTAAGGATGAGCAGTTCTTC. V and J are TRBV23-1 and TRBJ2-1, with TRBD2 matching over 12 bases. TRBV23-1 is recorded as an ORF, its role being uncertain. CDR3 size: 16 residues. Trimming removed 3 bases from V and 8 bases from J; junction bases left unmatched: 8.

The chain employs TRBV28 and TRBJ2-2, with 7 bases fitting TRBD1. The J segment lost 5 bases and the V segment lost 6 bases, leaving 3 bases of the junction unmatched. Germline lookup yields CDR1 MDHEN and CDR2 SYDVKM. The CDR3 spans 13 residues. CDR3 nucleotides: TGTGCCAGCAGGATACAGGGGACCGGGGAGCTGTTTTTT. The encoded protein is CASRIQGTGELFF.